The entry below gives a single T cell receptor beta chain sequence along with its context. Its antigen remains unidentified. This record comes from a study of graft-versus-host responses after intestinal transplantation. Study in general: Grafts were multivisceral, liver-intestinal, or isolated intestinal. Anti-thymocyte globulin was used for induction in all recipients, who then took tacrolimus and steroids for around 3 years.

Repertoires were generated with immunoSEQ multiplex PCR, while TCRdb's copy carries only in-frame clones and drops some. Of some 110,000 clones in the sample, less than 90% were seen once. In germline, CDR1 is SGHAT, CDR2 FQDESV (reference sequence). V was clipped by 1 base and J by 0 bases, with 10 bases between them. The CDR3 extends over 16 amino acids. Sequences were derived from unstimulated CD4+ T cells sorted from spleen or lymph node cells, sampled before intestinal transplant. The rearrangement uses TRBV11-1 and TRBJ2-4, with D tentatively TRBD2 (5 bases). The TCR originated in a human donor who received an intestinal transplant. The CDR3 region has the DNA TGTGCCAGCAGCTTAGATACGGGATTAGCCAAAAACATTCAGTACTTC. Residues: CASSLDTGLAKNIQYF.